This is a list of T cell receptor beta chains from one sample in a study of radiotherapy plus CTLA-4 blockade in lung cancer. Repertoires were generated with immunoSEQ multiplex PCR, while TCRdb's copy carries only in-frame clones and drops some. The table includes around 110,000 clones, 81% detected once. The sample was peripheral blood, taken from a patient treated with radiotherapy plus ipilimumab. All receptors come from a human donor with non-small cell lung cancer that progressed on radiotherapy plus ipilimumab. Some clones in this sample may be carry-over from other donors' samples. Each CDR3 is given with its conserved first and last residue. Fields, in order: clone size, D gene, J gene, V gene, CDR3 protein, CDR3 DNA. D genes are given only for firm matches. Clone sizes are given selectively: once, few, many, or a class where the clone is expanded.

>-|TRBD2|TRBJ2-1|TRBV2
CASSKLAENNEQFF
TGTGCCAGCAGTAAACTAGCGGAGAACAATGAGCAGTTCTTC
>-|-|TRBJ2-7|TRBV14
CASSQDLDSYEQYF
TGTGCCAGCAGCCAAGATTTGGACTCCTACGAGCAGTACTTC
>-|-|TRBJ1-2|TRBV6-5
CASSYTPTPGSYGYTF
TGTGCCAGCAGTTACACCCCCACACCGGGGAGCTATGGCTACACCTTC
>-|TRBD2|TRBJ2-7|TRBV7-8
CASSQGLAGVNSYEQYF
TGTGCCAGCAGCCAGGGACTAGCGGGGGTAAACTCCTACGAGCAGTACTTC
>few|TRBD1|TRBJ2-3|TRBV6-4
CASSARTGETDTQYF
TGTGCCAGCAGTGCACGAACAGGGGAAACAGATACGCAGTATTTT
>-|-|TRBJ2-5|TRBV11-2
CASEGRQETQYF
TGTGCCAGCGAGGGGAGGCAAGAGACCCAGTACTTC
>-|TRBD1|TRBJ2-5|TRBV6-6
CASTTGQGGETQYF
TGTGCCAGCACAACGGGACAGGGAGGAGAGACCCAGTACTTC
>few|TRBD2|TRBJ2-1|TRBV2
CASKGISGGGIEQFF
TGTGCCAGCAAGGGTATCAGCGGGGGGGGTATTGAGCAGTTCTTC
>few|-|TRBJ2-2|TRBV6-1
CASSDKGDTGELFF
TGTGCCAGCAGTGATAAGGGAGACACCGGGGAGCTGTTTTTT
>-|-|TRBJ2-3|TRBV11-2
CASSSMLGTQYF
TGTGCCAGCAGCTCGATGTTGGGTACGCAGTATTTT
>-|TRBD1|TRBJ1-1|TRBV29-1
CSVDGQGRGRAFF
TGCAGCGTTGATGGACAGGGACGGGGCCGAGCTTTCTTT
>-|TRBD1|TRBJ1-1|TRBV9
CASSPWTGWNTEAFF
TGTGCCAGCAGCCCTTGGACAGGATGGAACACTGAAGCTTTCTTT
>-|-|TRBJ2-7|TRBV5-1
CASSLDPARTSIEQYF
TGCGCCAGCAGCTTGGATCCGGCGAGGACTTCTATCGAGCAGTACTTC
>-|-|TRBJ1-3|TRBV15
CATSRGTPASGNTIYF
TGTGCCACCAGCAGAGGAACACCAGCCTCTGGAAACACCATATATTTT
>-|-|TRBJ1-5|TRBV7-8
CASSARLLGNQPQHF
TGTGCCAGCAGCGCACGACTCCTGGGAAATCAGCCCCAGCATTTT
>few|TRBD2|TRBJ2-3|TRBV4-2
CASSQERGGPDTQYF
TGTGCCAGCAGCCAAGAGCGGGGGGGCCCAGATACGCAGTATTTT
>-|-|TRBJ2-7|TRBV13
CASSLVSVGGEQYF
TGTGCCAGCAGCTTAGTTAGTGTAGGGGGCGAGCAGTACTTC
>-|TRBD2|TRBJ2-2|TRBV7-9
CAGTSGSTGELFF
TGTGCCGGGACTAGCGGGTCCACCGGGGAGCTGTTTTTT
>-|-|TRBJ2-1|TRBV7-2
CASSPMGEQFF
TGTGCCAGCAGCCCAATGGGTGAGCAGTTCTTC
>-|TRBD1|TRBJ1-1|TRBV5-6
CASSLSRTGRDIPFF
TGTGCCAGCAGCCTCTCGAGGACAGGGCGGGATATCCCTTTCTTT
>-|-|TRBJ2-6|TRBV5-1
CASRRDGSGANVLTF
TGCGCCAGCAGGCGAGACGGCTCTGGGGCCAACGTCCTGACTTTC
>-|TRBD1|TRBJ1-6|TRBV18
CASSPQGAHNSPLHF
TGTGCCAGCTCACCACAGGGGGCGCATAATTCACCCCTCCACTTT
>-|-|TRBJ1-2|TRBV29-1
CSVVRRHGRGGYTF
TGCAGCGTTGTGAGGAGACACGGTCGGGGTGGCTACACCTTC
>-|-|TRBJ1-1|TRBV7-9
CASSLGSSGNTEAFF
TGTGCCAGCAGCTTAGGATCATCTGGGAACACTGAAGCTTTCTTT
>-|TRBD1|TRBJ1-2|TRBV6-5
CASSPLDRANYGYTF
TGTGCCAGCAGCCCTTTGGACAGGGCAAACTATGGCTACACCTTC
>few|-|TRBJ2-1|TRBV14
CASSQEAAPLGLNEQFF
TGTGCCAGCAGCCAAGAGGCAGCCCCACTTGGCCTCAATGAGCAGTTCTTC
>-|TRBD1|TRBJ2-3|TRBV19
CASGNRGKDTQYF
TGTGCCAGTGGAAACAGGGGGAAAGATACGCAGTATTTT
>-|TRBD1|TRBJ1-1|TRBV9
CASSVGGGQSTEAFF
TGTGCCAGCAGCGTAGGGGGGGGACAGTCCACTGAAGCTTTCTTT
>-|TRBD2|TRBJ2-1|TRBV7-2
CASSLAGRDQFF
TGTGCCAGCAGCTTAGCGGGGAGGGATCAGTTCTTC
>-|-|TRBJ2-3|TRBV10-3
CAIRSGGYGTDTQYF
TGTGCCATCAGGTCGGGGGGCTATGGCACAGATACGCAGTATTTT
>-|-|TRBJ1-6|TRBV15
CATSREGYNSPLHF
TGTGCCACCAGCAGAGAGGGATATAATTCACCCCTCCACTTT
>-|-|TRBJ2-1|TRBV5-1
CASSLIAVSSYNEQFF
TGCGCCAGCAGCTTGATCGCAGTCAGCTCCTACAATGAGCAGTTCTTC
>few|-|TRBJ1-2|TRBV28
CASSLPGIYGYTF
TGTGCCAGCAGTTTACCAGGCATCTATGGCTACACCTTC
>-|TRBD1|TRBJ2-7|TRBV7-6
CASSPGKDRVYEQYF
TGTGCCAGCAGCCCGGGGAAGGACAGGGTGTACGAGCAGTACTTC
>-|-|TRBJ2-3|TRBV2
CASRYRDENTQYF
TGTGCCAGTCGATACAGGGACGAGAATACGCAGTATTTT
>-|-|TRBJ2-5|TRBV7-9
CASSLRVVETQYF
TGTGCCAGCAGCTTACGAGTTGTGGAGACCCAGTACTTC
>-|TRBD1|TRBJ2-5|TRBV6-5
CASSYWQGAKTQYF
TGTGCCAGCAGTTACTGGCAGGGGGCAAAGACCCAGTACTTC
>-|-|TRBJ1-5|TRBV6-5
CASEAGGPTNQPQHF
TGTGCCAGCGAAGCCGGGGGACCGACTAATCAGCCCCAGCATTTT
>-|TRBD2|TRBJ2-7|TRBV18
CASSPTSGRTYEQYF
TGTGCCAGCTCACCAACCAGCGGGAGGACCTACGAGCAGTACTTC
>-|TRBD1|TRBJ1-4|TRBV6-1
CASGQGAEEKLFF
TGTGCCAGCGGACAGGGAGCGGAAGAAAAACTGTTTTTT
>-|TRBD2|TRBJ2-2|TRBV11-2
CASSLIKRGNTGELFF
TGTGCCAGCAGCTTAATCAAGCGGGGAAACACCGGGGAGCTGTTTTTT
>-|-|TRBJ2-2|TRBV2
CASSRDPVVTGELFF
TGTGCCAGCAGTCGGGACCCGGTAGTTACCGGGGAGCTGTTTTTT
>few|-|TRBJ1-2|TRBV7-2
CASSPQQGDYGYTF
TGTGCCAGCAGCCCACAACAGGGAGACTATGGCTACACCTTC
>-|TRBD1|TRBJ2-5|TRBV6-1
CASSEVRDRGETQYF
TGTGCCAGCAGTGAAGTTAGGGACAGGGGAGAGACCCAGTACTTC
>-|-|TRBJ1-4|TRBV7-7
CASSSSARRGGPPNEKLFF
TGTGCTAGCAGCTCCTCTGCCAGACGGGGTGGTCCACCGAATGAAAAACTGTTTTTT
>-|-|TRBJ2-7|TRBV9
CASSGTSSYEQYF
TGTGCCAGCAGTGGGACGTCCTCCTACGAGCAGTACTTC
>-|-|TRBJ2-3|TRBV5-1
CASSLGQITDTQYF
TGCGCCAGCAGCTTGGGACAGATCACAGATACGCAGTATTTT
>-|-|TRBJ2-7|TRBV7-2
CASSIPGWEQYF
TGTGCCAGCAGCATACCAGGGTGGGAGCAGTACTTC
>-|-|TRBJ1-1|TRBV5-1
CASSWDGPGTEAFF
TGCGCCAGCAGCTGGGACGGACCGGGCACTGAAGCTTTCTTT
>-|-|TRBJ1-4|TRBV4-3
CASSQVIRAGGSTNEKLFF
TGCGCCAGCAGCCAAGTGATCAGGGCAGGCGGGTCTACTAATGAAAAACTGTTTTTT
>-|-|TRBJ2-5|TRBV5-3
CARSLRGPQGETQYF
TGTGCCAGAAGCTTGCGGGGCCCCCAGGGAGAGACCCAGTACTTC
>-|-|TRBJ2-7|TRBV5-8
CASSLETGYYEQYF
TGTGCCAGCAGCCTAGAAACAGGTTACTACGAGCAGTACTTC
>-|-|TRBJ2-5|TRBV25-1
CASSVAGLETQYF
TGTGCCAGCAGTGTGGCAGGGTTAGAGACCCAGTACTTC
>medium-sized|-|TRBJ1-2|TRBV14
CASSPRATPNYGYTF
TGTGCCAGCAGCCCCAGGGCGACCCCAAACTATGGCTACACCTTC
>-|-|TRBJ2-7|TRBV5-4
CASSFDSPYEQYF
TGTGCCAGCAGCTTCGACAGCCCCTACGAGCAGTACTTC
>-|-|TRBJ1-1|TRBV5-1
CASSSNTGEAFF
TGCGCCAGCAGCTCGAACACCGGTGAAGCTTTCTTT
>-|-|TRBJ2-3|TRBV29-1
CSLALTSTDTQYF
TGCAGCCTAGCCTTAACTAGCACAGATACGCAGTATTTT
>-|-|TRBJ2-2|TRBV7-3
CASSSYGGNTGELFF
TGTGCCAGCAGCTCCTACGGGGGAAACACCGGGGAGCTGTTTTTT
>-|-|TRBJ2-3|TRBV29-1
CSVGLHTDTQYF
TGCAGCGTCGGGTTGCACACAGATACGCAGTATTTT
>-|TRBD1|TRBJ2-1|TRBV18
CASSPVRQGGYNEQFF
TGTGCCAGCTCACCAGTCCGACAGGGGGGATACAATGAGCAGTTCTTC